Listed below are T cell receptor beta chains from one sample, sequenced in a study of spatial heterogeneity in lung cancer. TCRdb re-called the 5' RACE reads through MiXCR, storing one row per CDR3 protein. Found here are roughly 17,000 distinct CDR3 sequences, under 20% of them singletons; the top ten hold about an eighth. The sequenced sample was PBMCs, obtained at surgery. The source of these receptors is a male donor with early-stage non-small cell lung cancer. CDR3s include the opening cysteine and the closing phenylalanine or tryptophan. The D gene is left open where the match is weak. Where a row states a size, it is once, few, many or the class of an expanded clone; other rows omit it.

v_call	d_call	clone_size	j_call	cdr3_aa	cdr3_nt
TRBV18	.	medium-sized	TRBJ1-4	CASSPKSTAGRGEKLFF	TGTGCCAGCTCACCTAAATCAACAGCGGGGAGAGGGGAAAAACTGTTTTTT
TRBV30	.	.	TRBJ1-3	CAWLQWNSGNTIYF	TGTGCCTGGCTGCAGTGGAACTCTGGAAACACCATATATTTT
TRBV11-1	TRBD1	many	TRBJ2-7	CASSLRGGEFNEQYF	TGTGCCAGCAGCTTGAGAGGGGGCGAGTTCAACGAGCAGTACTTC
TRBV28	TRBD1	few	TRBJ1-1	CASSFEGADYTEAFF	TGTGCCAGCAGTTTTGAGGGGGCCGATTACACTGAAGCTTTCTTT
TRBV11-1	.	many	TRBJ2-7	CASSLEGSYEQYF	TGTGCCAGCAGCTTGGAGGGCTCCTACGAGCAGTACTTC
TRBV7-3	.	many	TRBJ1-2	CASSPTGELNYGYTF	TGTGCCAGCAGCCCCACGGGGGAACTCAACTATGGCTACACCTTC
TRBV19	TRBD1	few	TRBJ1-1	CASSIVGGDTEAFF	TGTGCCAGTAGTATAGTAGGGGGCGACACTGAAGCTTTCTTT
TRBV7-6	.	many	TRBJ2-1	CASAGQGLNEQFF	TGTGCCAGCGCGGGGCAGGGCCTCAATGAGCAGTTCTTC
TRBV7-9	.	few	TRBJ2-2	CASSLRATGELFF	TGTGCCAGCAGCTTAAGGGCTACCGGGGAGCTGTTTTTT
TRBV7-9	.	medium-sized	TRBJ1-2	CASSFDGEPYGYTF	TGTGCCAGCAGCTTTGACGGGGAACCCTATGGCTACACCTTC
TRBV20-1	.	.	TRBJ1-1	CSAREVPEAFF	TGCAGTGCGAGGGAGGTCCCTGAAGCTTTCTTT
TRBV19	.	many	TRBJ2-7	CASSMGPESYEQYF	TGTGCCAGTAGTATGGGACCGGAGTCCTACGAGCAGTACTTC
TRBV7-9	.	.	TRBJ2-4	CASSLSTATWNIQYF	TGTGCCAGCAGCTTAAGCACAGCCACATGGAACATTCAGTACTTC
TRBV7-9	.	few	TRBJ2-3	CASSFLDTQYF	TGTGCCAGCAGCTTCTTAGATACGCAGTATTTT
TRBV5-1	.	few	TRBJ1-2	CASSLAQGPSYGYTF	TGCGCCAGCAGCTTGGCCCAGGGTCCCTCCTATGGCTACACCTTC
TRBV12-3/TRBV12-4	.	.	TRBJ2-3	CASSLRATDTQYF	TGTGCCAGCAGTTTGAGGGCCACAGATACGCAGTATTTT
TRBV6-5	TRBD1	many	TRBJ2-3	CASSYGRTGGTDTQYF	TGTGCCAGCAGTTACGGTCGGACAGGGGGGACAGATACGCAGTATTTT
TRBV20-1	TRBD1	.	TRBJ2-1	CSARDSGQGNYNEQFF	TGCAGTGCTAGAGATTCCGGACAGGGAAACTACAATGAGCAGTTCTTC
TRBV5-1	.	many	TRBJ1-4	CASSSHGGEEKLFF	TGCGCCAGCAGCTCCCACGGGGGCGAGGAAAAACTGTTTTTT
TRBV27	TRBD1	many	TRBJ1-1	CASSLTGTGRFYTEAFF	TGTGCCAGCAGTTTAACCGGGACAGGGAGGTTTTACACTGAAGCTTTCTTT
TRBV5-1	.	.	TRBJ1-1	CASSLGQGFTEAFF	TGCGCCAGCAGCTTGGGGCAGGGATTCACTGAAGCTTTCTTT
TRBV27	.	many	TRBJ2-3	CASSLQGPIPTDTQYF	TGTGCCAGCAGTTTACAGGGGCCAATCCCCACAGATACGCAGTATTTT
TRBV6-5	TRBD2	medium-sized	TRBJ2-5	CASSYVRLAGGETQYF	TGTGCCAGCAGTTACGTCAGACTAGCGGGGGGAGAGACCCAGTACTTC
TRBV7-9	.	medium-sized	TRBJ1-3	CASSSSAADSGNTIYF	TGTGCCAGCAGCTCTTCGGCAGCAGACTCTGGAAACACCATATATTTT
TRBV7-3	TRBD1	medium-sized	TRBJ2-3	CASSKTGEDTQYF	TGTGCCAGCAGCAAGACAGGGGAAGATACGCAGTATTTT
TRBV2	.	many	TRBJ2-3	CASSETGAFTDTQYF	TGTGCCAGCAGTGAGACGGGGGCGTTCACAGATACGCAGTATTTT
TRBV7-9	.	medium-sized	TRBJ1-2	CASSPLGLGYGYTF	TGTGCCAGCAGCCCCCTGGGGTTGGGGTATGGCTACACCTTC
TRBV10-3	TRBD1	many	TRBJ2-7	CAISGQGLSVDRWLSYEQYF	TGTGCCATCAGCGGACAGGGCTTGTCGGTCGATCGTTGGCTCTCCTACGAGCAGTACTTC
TRBV30	.	many	TRBJ2-7	CAWSVGGREQYF	TGTGCCTGGAGTGTCGGCGGGCGCGAGCAGTACTTC
TRBV6-5	.	few	TRBJ1-6	CASGRGNSPLHF	TGTGCCAGCGGGAGGGGGAATTCACCCCTCCACTTT
TRBV30	.	many	TRBJ2-7	CAWNLGTGTLQYF	TGTGCCTGGAATTTAGGAACCGGGACACTGCAGTACTTC
TRBV7-7	.	few	TRBJ2-2	CASRPTENTGELFF	TGTGCTAGCAGGCCCACAGAGAACACCGGGGAGCTGTTTTTT
TRBV6-1	.	few	TRBJ2-7	CASSEGYSRDEQYF	TGTGCCAGCAGTGAAGGCTACAGTCGCGACGAGCAGTACTTC
TRBV6-1	.	many	TRBJ2-3	CASSGQNRDSTDTQYF	TGTGCCAGCAGTGGACAAAACCGGGACAGCACAGATACGCAGTATTTT
TRBV12-3/TRBV12-4	TRBD1	.	TRBJ1-1	CASSLEGAGAFF	TGTGCCAGCAGTTTAGAGGGGGCTGGAGCTTTCTTT
TRBV6-2/TRBV6-3	TRBD1	.	TRBJ2-3	CASKRGRVVLDTQYF	TGTGCCAGCAAGAGGGGGCGAGTAGTTCTAGATACGCAGTATTTT
TRBV2	.	few	TRBJ2-2	CASLYRSNTGELFF	TGTGCCAGCCTTTATAGGTCGAACACCGGGGAGCTGTTTTTT
TRBV27	TRBD1	medium-sized	TRBJ2-7	CASSWGQGGYEQYF	TGTGCCAGCAGTTGGGGACAGGGTGGCTACGAGCAGTACTTC
TRBV4-1	.	few	TRBJ1-4	CASSQEGGGEKLFF	TGCGCCAGCAGCCAAGAAGGGGGAGGTGAAAAACTGTTTTTT
TRBV3-1	.	.	TRBJ2-7	CASSQVFGSSYEQYF	TGTGCCAGCAGCCAAGTATTCGGGAGCTCCTACGAGCAGTACTTC
TRBV2	.	.	TRBJ1-5	CASQRVNSNQPQHF	TGTGCCAGCCAGAGGGTTAATAGCAATCAGCCCCAGCATTTT
TRBV4-1	TRBD1	.	TRBJ1-5	CASSQDQGQGATQPQHF	TGCGCCAGCAGCCAAGATCAGGGACAGGGGGCTACTCAGCCCCAGCATTTT
TRBV7-9	.	many	TRBJ1-4	CASTDVGMHEKLFF	TGTGCCAGCACCGATGTCGGGATGCATGAAAAACTGTTTTTT
TRBV7-2	.	many	TRBJ1-6	CASSSNPGNSPLHF	TGTGCCAGCAGCTCCAACCCCGGCAATTCACCCCTCCACTTT
TRBV30	.	medium-sized	TRBJ2-3	CAWSVTGGATDTQYF	TGTGCCTGGAGTGTAACAGGAGGGGCGACAGATACGCAGTATTTT
TRBV6-5	.	.	TRBJ1-2	CASISSEDEGYGYTF	TGTGCCAGCATCTCTTCAGAGGATGAGGGCTATGGCTACACCTTC
TRBV27	TRBD1	few	TRBJ1-1	CASSLGQGYSEAFF	TGTGCCAGCAGTTTGGGACAGGGATATTCTGAAGCTTTTTTT
TRBV20-1	TRBD1	few	TRBJ1-1	CSAGTANTEAFF	TGCAGTGCAGGGACAGCGAACACTGAAGCTTTCTTT
TRBV9	.	few	TRBJ2-5	CASSVLPSETQYF	TGTGCCAGCAGCGTCTTACCATCGGAGACCCAGTACTTC
TRBV18	.	many	TRBJ1-5	CASSPGASNQPQHF	TGTGCCAGCTCACCAGGGGCGAGCAATCAGCCCCAGCATTTT
TRBV7-8	TRBD1	many	TRBJ1-5	CASSLTGDGYQPQHF	TGTGCCAGCAGCCTGACAGGGGATGGGTATCAGCCCCAGCATTTT
TRBV5-1	TRBD1	many	TRBJ2-6	CASNNQGAGANVLTF	TGCGCCAGCAACAATCAGGGGGCTGGGGCCAACGTCCTGACTTTC
TRBV7-3	TRBD2	many	TRBJ2-3	CASSSGGAADTQYF	TGTGCCAGCAGCTCCGGGGGGGCCGCAGATACGCAGTATTTT
TRBV6-2/TRBV6-3	.	many	TRBJ2-2	CASTMTGGAGELFF	TGTGCCAGCACTATGACAGGAGGGGCCGGGGAGCTGTTTTTT